A selection of T cell receptor beta chains follows, all from one sample in a study of shared clonotypes between healthy human individuals. Profiling relied on immunoSEQ multiplex PCR, and the TCRdb table lists in-frame clones only, not all of them. The repertoire holds around 1.9 million clones, with roughly 93% as singletons. What was sequenced was naive CD8+ T cells from PBMCs. The receptors derive from a man aged 18 to 30 in good health. Some clones in this sample may be carry-over from other donors' samples. The CDR3 runs from the conserved cysteine through the conserved F or W. D genes are given only for firm matches. Clone size is shown for a subset of rows, as once, few, many or a class of expanded clone.

j_call: TRBJ2-1
clone_size: -
d_call: TRBD2
v_call: TRBV29-1
cdr3_aa: CSADPSGTYNEQFF
cdr3_nt: TGCAGCGCTGACCCTAGCGGGACCTACAATGAGCAGTTCTTC

j_call: TRBJ2-2
clone_size: once
d_call: TRBD1
v_call: TRBV29-1
cdr3_aa: CSVAAPTGGINGELFF
cdr3_nt: TGCAGCGTTGCAGCGCCGACAGGGGGCATAAACGGGGAGCTGTTTTTT

j_call: TRBJ2-2
clone_size: once
d_call: TRBD1
v_call: TRBV11-3
cdr3_aa: CASSQRQGSSGELFF
cdr3_nt: TGTGCCAGCAGCCAACGACAGGGCTCGTCCGGGGAGCTGTTTTTT

j_call: TRBJ2-7
clone_size: -
d_call: -
v_call: TRBV27
cdr3_aa: CASRGKGSYEQYF
cdr3_nt: TGTGCCAGCAGAGGTAAGGGGTCCTACGAGCAGTACTTC

j_call: TRBJ2-3
clone_size: -
d_call: -
v_call: TRBV27
cdr3_aa: CASRPDYRTDTQYF
cdr3_nt: TGTGCCAGCAGACCGGATTATCGCACAGATACGCAGTATTTT

j_call: TRBJ1-4
clone_size: once
d_call: -
v_call: TRBV19
cdr3_aa: CASSIATATNEKLFF
cdr3_nt: TGTGCCAGTAGTATAGCCACGGCAACTAATGAAAAACTGTTTTTT

j_call: TRBJ2-7
clone_size: -
d_call: -
v_call: TRBV27
cdr3_aa: CASSFAGGEQYF
cdr3_nt: TGTGCCAGCAGTTTCGCAGGTGGCGAGCAGTACTTC

j_call: TRBJ2-1
clone_size: -
d_call: -
v_call: TRBV15
cdr3_aa: CATSRPANNEQFF
cdr3_nt: TGTGCCACCAGCAGGCCTGCCAACAATGAGCAGTTCTTC

j_call: TRBJ2-7
clone_size: -
d_call: -
v_call: TRBV28
cdr3_aa: CASSLDSYEQYF
cdr3_nt: TGTGCCAGCAGTTTAGACAGCTACGAGCAGTACTTC

j_call: TRBJ2-5
clone_size: -
d_call: -
v_call: TRBV6-5
cdr3_aa: CASSFGLSEAETQYF
cdr3_nt: TGTGCCAGCAGTTTTGGTCTCTCCGAAGCGGAGACCCAGTACTTC

j_call: TRBJ1-1
clone_size: -
d_call: -
v_call: TRBV7-9
cdr3_aa: CASSLNGFFIEAFF
cdr3_nt: TGTGCCAGCAGCTTAAATGGTTTCTTTATTGAAGCTTTCTTT

j_call: TRBJ2-7
clone_size: -
d_call: -
v_call: TRBV19
cdr3_aa: CASSIYGTSYEQYF
cdr3_nt: TGTGCCAGTAGTATATATGGAACCTCCTACGAGCAGTACTTC

j_call: TRBJ1-1
clone_size: few
d_call: -
v_call: TRBV9
cdr3_aa: CASSVVKGMTEAFF
cdr3_nt: TGTGCCAGCAGCGTAGTCAAGGGGATGACTGAAGCTTTCTTT

j_call: TRBJ2-1
clone_size: -
d_call: TRBD1
v_call: TRBV5-1
cdr3_aa: CASSPGQGINEQFF
cdr3_nt: TGCGCCAGCAGCCCGGGACAGGGGATTAATGAGCAGTTCTTC

j_call: TRBJ2-2
clone_size: -
d_call: -
v_call: TRBV29-1
cdr3_aa: CSVEDQEANTGELFF
cdr3_nt: TGCAGCGTTGAAGATCAGGAAGCGAACACCGGGGAGCTGTTTTTT

j_call: TRBJ1-5
clone_size: -
d_call: -
v_call: TRBV28
cdr3_aa: CASSFSIGSRNQPQHF
cdr3_nt: TGTGCCAGCAGTTTTAGTATCGGGTCACGCAATCAGCCCCAGCATTTT

j_call: TRBJ2-1
clone_size: -
d_call: -
v_call: TRBV10-3
cdr3_aa: CATTRAQSYNEQFF
cdr3_nt: TGTGCCACCACCAGGGCCCAATCCTACAATGAGCAGTTCTTC

j_call: TRBJ1-1
clone_size: -
d_call: -
v_call: TRBV6-5
cdr3_aa: CASSYIKNTEAFF
cdr3_nt: TGTGCCAGCAGTTACATAAAAAACACTGAAGCTTTCTTT

j_call: TRBJ2-3
clone_size: -
d_call: TRBD2
v_call: TRBV14
cdr3_aa: CASRPTSGRWSTDTQYF
cdr3_nt: TGTGCCAGCAGACCGACTAGCGGGAGGTGGAGCACAGATACGCAGTATTTT

j_call: TRBJ2-6
clone_size: -
d_call: -
v_call: TRBV28
cdr3_aa: CATSRGTLGSGANVLTF
cdr3_nt: TGTGCCACCAGCAGGGGCACCCTTGGCTCTGGGGCCAACGTCCTGACTTTC

j_call: TRBJ1-5
clone_size: -
d_call: -
v_call: TRBV7-8
cdr3_aa: CASSLVRRPSSKQPQHF
cdr3_nt: TGTGCCAGCAGCTTAGTAAGGCGGCCTTCCTCCAAACAGCCCCAGCATTTT

j_call: TRBJ2-7
clone_size: once
d_call: TRBD2
v_call: TRBV7-9
cdr3_aa: CASSPFSGRPSYEQYF
cdr3_nt: TGTGCCAGCAGCCCTTTTAGCGGGAGGCCCTCCTACGAGCAGTACTTC

j_call: TRBJ1-2
clone_size: once
d_call: -
v_call: TRBV7-2
cdr3_aa: CASSLDRGWGYGYTF
cdr3_nt: TGTGCCAGCAGCTTAGATAGGGGATGGGGCTATGGCTACACCTTC

j_call: TRBJ2-7
clone_size: -
d_call: TRBD2
v_call: TRBV5-6
cdr3_aa: CASSSGTTEQYF
cdr3_nt: TGTGCCAGCAGCTCAGGGACTACCGAGCAGTACTTC

j_call: TRBJ2-7
clone_size: -
d_call: TRBD2
v_call: TRBV5-1
cdr3_aa: CASSQSTSVGYEQYF
cdr3_nt: TGCGCCAGCAGCCAATCGACTAGCGTGGGGTACGAGCAGTACTTC

j_call: TRBJ2-1
clone_size: -
d_call: -
v_call: TRBV29-1
cdr3_aa: CSVEDGRDHNEQFF
cdr3_nt: TGCAGCGTTGAAGATGGGCGGGACCACAATGAGCAGTTCTTC

j_call: TRBJ1-1
clone_size: -
d_call: -
v_call: TRBV5-6
cdr3_aa: CASSFGLMNTEAFF
cdr3_nt: TGTGCCAGCAGCTTCGGCCTCATGAACACTGAAGCTTTCTTT

j_call: TRBJ2-1
clone_size: -
d_call: -
v_call: TRBV28
cdr3_aa: CASSSRWGVYNEQFF
cdr3_nt: TGTGCCAGCAGTTCTAGGTGGGGAGTTTACAATGAGCAGTTCTTC

j_call: TRBJ2-5
clone_size: -
d_call: -
v_call: TRBV7-6
cdr3_aa: CASSLAAPIVHETQYF
cdr3_nt: TGTGCCAGCAGCTTAGCCGCTCCTATAGTCCACGAGACCCAGTACTTC

j_call: TRBJ2-3
clone_size: -
d_call: TRBD2
v_call: TRBV10-3
cdr3_aa: CAISELLLAGGADTQYF
cdr3_nt: TGTGCCATCAGTGAGCTCCTACTAGCGGGAGGAGCAGATACGCAGTATTTT

j_call: TRBJ2-4
clone_size: -
d_call: -
v_call: TRBV27
cdr3_aa: CASRPGFGKNIQYF
cdr3_nt: TGTGCCAGCCGGCCGGGGTTTGGCAAAAACATTCAGTACTTC

j_call: TRBJ1-4
clone_size: -
d_call: -
v_call: TRBV5-6
cdr3_aa: CASSLEMLGEKLFF
cdr3_nt: TGTGCCAGCAGCTTGGAGATGTTAGGGGAAAAACTGTTTTTT

j_call: TRBJ2-7
clone_size: -
d_call: -
v_call: TRBV30
cdr3_aa: CAWSLTGSYEQYF
cdr3_nt: TGTGCCTGGAGTTTGACAGGCTCCTACGAGCAGTACTTC

j_call: TRBJ2-5
clone_size: -
d_call: TRBD1
v_call: TRBV7-9
cdr3_aa: CASSPRDRVKETQYF
cdr3_nt: TGTGCCAGCAGCCCCCGGGACAGGGTGAAAGAGACCCAGTACTTC

j_call: TRBJ2-3
clone_size: -
d_call: -
v_call: TRBV5-5
cdr3_aa: CASSTGAGRTDTQYF
cdr3_nt: TGTGCCAGCAGCACTGGTGCAGGGCGCACAGATACGCAGTATTTT

j_call: TRBJ1-1
clone_size: -
d_call: -
v_call: TRBV6-9
cdr3_aa: CASTNGQKNLNTEAFF
cdr3_nt: TGTGCCAGCACCAACGGACAGAAAAACCTGAACACTGAAGCTTTCTTT

j_call: TRBJ2-5
clone_size: -
d_call: -
v_call: TRBV7-2
cdr3_aa: CASTWGVARQETQYF
cdr3_nt: TGTGCCAGCACCTGGGGGGTAGCGAGACAAGAGACCCAGTACTTC

j_call: TRBJ2-1
clone_size: -
d_call: -
v_call: TRBV27
cdr3_aa: CASAPGRTREEFF
cdr3_nt: TGTGCCAGTGCCCCCGGGAGAACCCGGGAAGAGTTCTTC

j_call: TRBJ2-7
clone_size: -
d_call: -
v_call: TRBV9
cdr3_aa: CASSVAGSAYEQYF
cdr3_nt: TGTGCCAGCAGCGTAGCCGGGAGCGCCTACGAGCAGTACTTC

j_call: TRBJ1-2
clone_size: once
d_call: TRBD1
v_call: TRBV4-1
cdr3_aa: CASTDPVQGWYGYTF
cdr3_nt: TGCGCCAGCACCGATCCCGTACAGGGGTGGTATGGCTACACCTTC

j_call: TRBJ2-3
clone_size: -
d_call: TRBD2
v_call: TRBV27
cdr3_aa: CASKIAGGYTDTQYF
cdr3_nt: TGTGCCAGCAAGATAGCGGGAGGGTACACAGATACGCAGTATTTT

j_call: TRBJ1-2
clone_size: -
d_call: TRBD1
v_call: TRBV7-3
cdr3_aa: CASSPSPGQGADGYTF
cdr3_nt: TGTGCCAGCAGCCCCTCCCCGGGACAGGGGGCTGATGGCTACACCTTC

j_call: TRBJ2-1
clone_size: -
d_call: TRBD2
v_call: TRBV5-4
cdr3_aa: CASSLKRETFGNEQFF
cdr3_nt: TGTGCCAGCAGCTTGAAGCGGGAGACGTTTGGGAATGAGCAGTTCTTC

j_call: TRBJ2-1
clone_size: -
d_call: -
v_call: TRBV9
cdr3_aa: CASSVGRISSYNEQFF
cdr3_nt: TGTGCCAGCAGCGTAGGGCGGATAAGCTCCTACAATGAGCAGTTCTTC

j_call: TRBJ2-7
clone_size: -
d_call: -
v_call: TRBV28
cdr3_aa: CASRLWGGNVYEQYF
cdr3_nt: TGTGCCAGCAGGCTCTGGGGGGGCAACGTCTACGAGCAGTACTTC